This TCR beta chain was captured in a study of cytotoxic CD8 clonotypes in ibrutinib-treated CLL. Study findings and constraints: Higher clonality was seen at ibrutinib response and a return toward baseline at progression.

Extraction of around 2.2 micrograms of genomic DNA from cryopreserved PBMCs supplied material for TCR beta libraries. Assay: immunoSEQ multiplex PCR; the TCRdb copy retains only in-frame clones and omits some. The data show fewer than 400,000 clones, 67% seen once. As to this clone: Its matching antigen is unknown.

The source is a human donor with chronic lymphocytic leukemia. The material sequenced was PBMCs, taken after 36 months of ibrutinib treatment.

CDR3 sequence: CSTQTQGAQPQHF. CDR3 bases: TGCAGCACCCAAACCCAGGGGGCTCAGCCCCAGCATTTT. The chain links TRBV29-1 to TRBJ1-5; 8 bases match TRBD1. The CDR3 is made up of 13 amino acids. Germline CDR1 reads SQVTM; CDR2 reads ANQGSEA. Germline trimming cut 8 bases from V and 6 bases from J; bases unmatched to any gene: 9.